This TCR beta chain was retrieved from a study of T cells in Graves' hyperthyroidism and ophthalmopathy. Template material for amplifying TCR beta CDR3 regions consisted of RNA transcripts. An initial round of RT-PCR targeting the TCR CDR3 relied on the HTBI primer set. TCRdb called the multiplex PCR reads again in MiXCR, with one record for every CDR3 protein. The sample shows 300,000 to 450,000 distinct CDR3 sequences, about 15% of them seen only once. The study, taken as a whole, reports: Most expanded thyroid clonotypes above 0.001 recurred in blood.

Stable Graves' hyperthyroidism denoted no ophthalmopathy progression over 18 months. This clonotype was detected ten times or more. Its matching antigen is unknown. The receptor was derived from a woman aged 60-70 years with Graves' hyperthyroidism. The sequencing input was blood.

Here the CDR3 reads CAWTPTQGAITEAFF. CDR3 sequence (DNA): TGTGCCTGGACTCCTACACAGGGGGCGATCACTGAAGCTTTCTTT. The chain joins TRBV30 to TRBJ1-1; 9 bases agree with TRBD1. With 4 bases clipped from V and 4 bases from J, the junction kept 10 bases outside the gene matches. The germline CDR1 and CDR2 sequences are GTSNPN and SVGIG (reference sequence). The CDR3 is 15 residues long. Combining the CDR3 with reference TRBV30 and TRBJ1-1 gives the whole variable domain SQTIHQWPATLVQPVGSPLSLECTVEGTSNPNLYWYRQAAGRGLQLLFYSVGIGQISSEVPQNLSASRPQDRQFILSSKKLLLSDSGFYLCAWTPTQGAITEAFFGQGTRLTVV.